Presented here are 20 T cell receptor beta chains from one specimen sequenced in a study of blood T cell repertoires in COVID-19. The assay was immunoSEQ multiplex PCR, and TCRdb's table has in-frame clones only and misses some. Of 100,000 to 150,000 clones listed, roughly four fifths were seen once; the top ten hold about 16%. Sample: peripheral blood. The receptors were sampled from a woman between 45 and 60 years old with acute or convalescent COVID-19.

This chain uses TRBV28 with TRBJ1-2; tentatively, D is TRBD1 (5 bases). CDR3 length: 11 amino acids. The V gene lost 7 bases and the J gene lost 8 bases, with 11 bases spanning the gap. In germline, CDR1 is MDHEN, CDR2 SYDVKM. Here the CDR3 DNA reads TGTGCCAGCACCAACCGGGGGGGCTACACCTTC. Translated, it gives CASTNRGGYTF.

This clone showed up many times. This chain connects TRBV27 to TRBJ1-4, with TRBD1 matching 9 bases. V lost 6 bases to trimming and J lost 5 bases; unmatched junction nucleotides: 4. The CDR3 covers 14 residues. Germline-derived CDR1 and CDR2 are MNHEY and SMNVEV (reference sequence). CDR3 residues: CASRRQGGNEKLFF. The CDR3 DNA reads as TGTGCCAGCAGGCGACAGGGGGGCAATGAAAAACTGTTTTTT.

CDR3 bases: TGCGCCAGCAGTCAAGGGGGGAGGTCAACAACCCGTGGAAACACCATATATTTT. It is translated as CASSQGGRSTTRGNTIYF. The chain carries TRBV23-1 and TRBJ1-3, with a possible D match to TRBD1 (5 bases). TRBV23-1 is labeled an ORF, and its function is uncertain. This CDR3 region has 18 residues. V shed 2 bases and J shed 3 bases, with 20 bases lying between them.

The CDR3: CATSEQGQNEQFF. CDR3 sequence (DNA): TGTGCCACCAGTGAACAAGGACAGAATGAGCAGTTCTTC. The rearrangement uses TRBV24-1 and TRBJ2-1; the D gene is possibly TRBD1 (6 bases). CDR3 length: 13 amino acids. V lost 4 bases to trimming and J lost 7 bases, with 10 bases between them. The germline CDR1 and CDR2 sequences are KGHDR and SFDVKD.

V is TRBV5-6 and J is TRBJ1-4; D is uncertain. The ends were cut back, 1 base at V and 6 bases at J, with 10 bases in the middle. CDR1 SGHDT and CDR2 YYEEEE come from the germline V gene. The CDR3 spans 14 residues. This CDR3 is CASSLMRADEKLFF. DNA for the CDR3: TGTGCCAGCAGCTTGATGCGGGCGGATGAAAAACTGTTTTTT.

This clone has at least ten counts. J is TRBJ1-1 and V is TRBV5-1, with TRBD1 matching over 7 bases. The CDR3 runs to 16 residues. The ends lost 0 bases at V and 0 bases at J; junction bases unmatched: 5. CDR1 is SGHRS, CDR2 YFSETQ, per germline. The CDR3, as DNA: TGCGCCAGCAGCTTGGTGACAGGGCATTTGAACACTGAAGCTTTCTTT. This codes for CASSLVTGHLNTEAFF.

The chain recombines TRBV5-8 with TRBJ2-2; tentative D call: TRBD1 (5 bases). Germline CDR1 reads SGHTS; CDR2 reads YDEGEE. The length of the CDR3 is 16 residues. The V gene lost 3 bases and the J gene lost 0 bases, with 12 bases spanning the gap. In DNA, the CDR3 is TGTGCCAGCAGCTCCCTGTGGGGCCCGAACACCGGGGAGCTGTTTTTT. Its protein product is CASSSLWGPNTGELFF.

A few counts support this clone. This specimen includes other DNA sequences encoding the same CDR3. The rearrangement links TRBV6-5 to TRBJ1-2; 9 nucleotides line up with TRBD1. The CDR3 runs 14 residues. Losses at the gene ends were 5 bases for V and 4 bases for J; bases not matched to a gene: 5. Germline V gene lookup returns CDR1 MNHEY and CDR2 SVGAGI. This CDR3 is CASSPGTGLYGYTF. CDR3 in DNA: TGTGCCAGCAGTCCCGGGACAGGGCTCTATGGCTACACCTTC.

The gene calls are TRBV30 and TRBJ1-5, with D possibly matching TRBD1 (6 bases). V was pared by 0 bases and J by 4 bases, with 13 bases between. Germline values: CDR1 GTSNPN, CDR2 SVGIG (reference sequence). This CDR3 region has 15 residues. As DNA, the CDR3 is TGTGCCTGGAGTGTACGCAGGGGATTGAATCAGCCCCAGCATTTT. Translated, it gives CAWSVRRGLNQPQHF.

The chain joins TRBV5-1 to TRBJ1-1; TRBD1 is a possible D gene (5 bases). The germline gives CDR1 SGHRS, CDR2 YFSETQ. The V end lost 2 bases, the J end lost 1 base, and 12 bases lay between the germline ends. The CDR3 is 15 residues long. CDR3 protein: CASSFLAGSNTEAFF. The CDR3 DNA reads as TGCGCCAGCAGCTTCTTGGCAGGGTCGAACACTGAAGCTTTCTTT.

The gene calls are TRBV5-4 and TRBJ1-4, with 8 bases matching TRBD1. The length of the CDR3 is 17 residues. In germline, CDR1 is SGHNT, CDR2 YYREEE (reference sequence). V gave up 4 bases and J gave up 3 bases; unmatched junction bases: 11. The CDR3 region has the DNA TGTGCCAGCAGCCCAGGGACAGGCATTGTAGCTAATGAAAAACTGTTTTTT. It encodes CASSPGTGIVANEKLFF. Complete variable domain (other parts from reference TRBV5-4 and TRBJ1-4): ETGVTQSPTHLIKTRGQQVTLRCSSQSGHNTVSWYQQALGQGPQFIFQYYREEENGRGNFPPRFSGLQFPNYSSELNVNALELDDSALYLCASSPGTGIVANEKLFFGSGTQLSVL.

The chain's CDR3 is CASSPGQAVSYNSPLHF. The CDR3, as DNA: TGTGCCAGCAGCCCTGGACAGGCAGTCTCCTATAATTCACCCCTCCACTTT. The V gene is TRBV7-8, the J gene TRBJ1-6, with 7 positions matching TRBD1. CDR3 size: 17 residues. V gave up 5 bases and J gave up 0 bases; unmatched junction bases: 7. Germline loops: CDR1 SGHVS, CDR2 FQNEAQ.

The V call is TRBV6-5, the J call TRBJ1-2; 7 positions agree with TRBD1. V lost 10 bases to trimming and J lost 4 bases; unmatched junction nucleotides: 15. Germline loops: CDR1 MNHEY, CDR2 SVGAGI. The CDR3 is 15 amino acids. The CDR3 is CAIPIDRVGSYGYTF. For the CDR3, the DNA is TGTGCCATCCCGATAGACAGGGTGGGAAGCTATGGCTACACCTTC.

The gene calls are TRBV18 and TRBJ1-3, with D possibly TRBD1 on 5 matching bases. The V end lost 0 bases, the J end lost 0 bases, and 12 bases lay between the germline ends. Germline-derived CDR1 and CDR2 are KGHSH and LQKENI. The CDR3 spans 17 residues. The CDR3: CASSPPFRANSGNTIYF. DNA for the CDR3: TGTGCCAGCTCACCACCCTTCAGGGCGAACTCTGGAAACACCATATATTTT. The full variable domain, rest sourced from reference TRBV18 and TRBJ1-3, is NAGVMQNPRHLVRRRGQEARLRCSPMKGHSHVYWYRQLPEEGLKFMVYLQKENIIDESGMPKERFSAEFPKEGPSILRIQQVVRGDSAAYFCASSPPFRANSGNTIYFGEGSWLTVV.

This sequence joins TRBV2 and TRBJ1-5, with TRBD1 matching 7 bases. J lost 3 bases, V lost 7 bases, and 6 bases had no gene match. The CDR3 length is 14 residues. Germline lookup yields CDR1 SNHLY and CDR2 FYNNEI. As DNA, the CDR3 is TGTGCCAGCAAGGACAGGAGGTTCAATCAGCCCCAGCATTTT. Translation gives CASKDRRFNQPQHF.

The rearrangement joins TRBV7-6 to TRBJ2-7; maybe TRBD1 (6 bases). The CDR3 runs to 16 residues. In germline, CDR1 is SGHVS, CDR2 FNYEAQ. Trimming took 3 bases from V and 2 from J, leaving 17 bases between them. The CDR3 DNA reads TGTGCCAGCAGCTTGACGACAGGTGGGGAAACCTACGAGCAGTACTTC. Translation gives CASSLTTGGETYEQYF. The full variable domain, completed using reference TRBV7-6 and TRBJ2-7, is GAGVSQSPRYKVTKRGQDVALRCDPISGHVSLYWYRQALGQGPEFLTYFNYEAQQDKSGLPNDRFSAERPEGSISTLTIQRTEQRDSAMYRCASSLTTGGETYEQYFGPGTRLTVT.

The chain joins TRBV7-2 to TRBJ1-5; 7 nucleotides line up with TRBD1. Germline CDR1 is SGHTA and CDR2 is FQGNSA. The CDR3 sequence is 15 residues long. The trim removed 6 bases at V and 10 bases at J, leaving 15 bases unmatched. DNA of the CDR3: TGTGCCAGCAGTCCGGCCCCCCTAACAGGGGAACCCCAGCATTTT. Residues: CASSPAPLTGEPQHF.

This clone has just a few counts. The chain is built from TRBV5-1 and TRBJ1-1; D is possibly TRBD1 (5 bases). Germline CDR1 is SGHRS and CDR2 is YFSETQ. The CDR3 is 14 residues long. V lost 2 bases and J lost 5, with 13 bases in between. CDR3 sequence (DNA): TGCGCCAGCAGCTTCCAGGGCGGGAGGACTGAAGCTTTCTTT. Its protein product is CASSFQGGRTEAFF.

The CDR3 region is CASSTGQGGSHTHNEQFF. The CDR3, as DNA: TGTGCCAGCTCCACCGGACAGGGGGGGTCCCACACGCACAATGAGCAGTTCTTC. The chain is built from TRBV18 and TRBJ2-1; TRBD1 matches at 10 bases. The CDR3 totals 18 residues. From germline, CDR1 is KGHSH and CDR2 LQKENI. With 6 bases clipped from V and 5 bases from J, the junction kept 16 bases outside the gene matches.

V usage is TRBV6-6 and J usage is TRBJ1-4; TRBD1 matches 8 bases. Trimming at V came to 6 bases and at J to 7 bases, leaving 4 bases not matched to a gene. The CDR3 is 13 residues long. Germline CDR1 and CDR2: MNHNY and SVGAGI (reference sequence). The CDR3 is CASRDRAGEKLFF. Here the CDR3 DNA reads TGTGCCAGCAGGGACAGGGCAGGTGAAAAACTGTTTTTT.